This TCR beta chain was documented in a study of T cells expressing NK-cell markers. Study-wide points: Roughly six of the donors carried dominant NKG2C+ clonotypes that took up about 1.0-7.5% of their CD8+ T cells. In a few donors, dominant clonotypes made up 28.3-60.1% of CD3+CD56-NKG2C+ cells.

The germline V gene encodes CDR1 DFQATT and CDR2 SNEGSKA (reference sequence). The CDR3 has 12 residues. TCR beta cDNA was made by 5'RACE template switching with UMIs. Following a re-call of the 5' RACE reads, TCRdb has one entry per CDR3 protein and lacks DNA. The table lists around 380,000 distinct CDR3 sequences, with over 8.5% in the top ten. About this clonotype: What it binds is unknown.

This chain links TRBV20-1 with TRBJ1-2; lacking DNA, the TRBD1 call made by TCRdb goes unchecked. The sample consisted of blood T cells: a sorted CD56 or NKG2C T cell subset, CD4+ or CD8+ T cells, or bulk PBMC T cells (not recorded which). This receptor was taken from a woman aged 45-60 years in good health. The CDR3 loop is CSAKEGTGGYTF.